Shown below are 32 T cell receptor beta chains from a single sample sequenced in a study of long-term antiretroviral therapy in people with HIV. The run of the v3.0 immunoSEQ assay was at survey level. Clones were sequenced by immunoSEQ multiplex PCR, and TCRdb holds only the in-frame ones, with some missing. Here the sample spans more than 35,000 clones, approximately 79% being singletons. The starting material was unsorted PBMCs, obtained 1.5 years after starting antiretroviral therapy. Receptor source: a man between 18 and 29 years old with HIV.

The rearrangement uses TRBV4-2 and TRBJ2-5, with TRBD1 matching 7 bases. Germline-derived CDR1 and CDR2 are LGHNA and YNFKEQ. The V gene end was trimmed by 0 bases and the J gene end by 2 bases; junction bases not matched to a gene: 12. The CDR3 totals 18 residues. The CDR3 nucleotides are TGTGCCAGCAGCCAAGAAGGGAGAACAGGGGCGAGGCAAGAGACCCAGTACTTC. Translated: CASSQEGRTGARQETQYF.

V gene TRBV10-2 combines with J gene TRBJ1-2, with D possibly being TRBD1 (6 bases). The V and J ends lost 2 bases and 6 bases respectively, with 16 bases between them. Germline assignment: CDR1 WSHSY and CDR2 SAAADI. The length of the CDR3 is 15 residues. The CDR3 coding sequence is TGCGCCAGCAGTGAGCGGGGGCAAGCCCTAGATGGCTACACCTTC. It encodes CASSERGQALDGYTF.

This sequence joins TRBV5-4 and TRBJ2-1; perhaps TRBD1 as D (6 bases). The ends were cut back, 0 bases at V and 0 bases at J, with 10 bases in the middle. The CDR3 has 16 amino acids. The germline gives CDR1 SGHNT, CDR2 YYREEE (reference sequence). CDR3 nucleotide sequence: TGTGCCAGCAGCTTGGAGGGGGATAGCTCCTACAATGAGCAGTTCTTC. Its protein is CASSLEGDSSYNEQFF.

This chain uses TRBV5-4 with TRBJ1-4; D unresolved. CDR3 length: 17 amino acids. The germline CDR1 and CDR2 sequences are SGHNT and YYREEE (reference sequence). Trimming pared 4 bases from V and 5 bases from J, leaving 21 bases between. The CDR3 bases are TGTGCCAGCAGCCCAAGTGCCGGGCGGGCCGCAAATGAAAAACTGTTTTTT. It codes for CASSPSAGRAANEKLFF.

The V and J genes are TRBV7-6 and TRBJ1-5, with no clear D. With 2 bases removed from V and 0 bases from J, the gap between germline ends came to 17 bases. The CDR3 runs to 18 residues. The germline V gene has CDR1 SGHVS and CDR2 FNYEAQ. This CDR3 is CASSLMKVAVNSNQPQHF. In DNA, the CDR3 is TGTGCCAGCAGCTTAATGAAGGTTGCAGTTAATAGCAATCAGCCCCAGCATTTT.

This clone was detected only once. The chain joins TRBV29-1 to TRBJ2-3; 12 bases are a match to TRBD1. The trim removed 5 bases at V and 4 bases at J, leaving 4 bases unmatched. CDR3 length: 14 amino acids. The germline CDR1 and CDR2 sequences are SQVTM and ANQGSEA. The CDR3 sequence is CSVRDRGLADTQYF. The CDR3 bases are TGCAGCGTTCGGGACAGGGGGCTTGCAGATACGCAGTATTTT.

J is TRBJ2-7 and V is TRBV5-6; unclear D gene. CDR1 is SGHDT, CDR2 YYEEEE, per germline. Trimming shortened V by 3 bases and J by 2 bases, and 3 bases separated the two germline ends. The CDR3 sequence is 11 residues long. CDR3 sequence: CASSSPYEQYF. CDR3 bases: TGTGCCAGCAGCTCGCCCTACGAGCAGTACTTC.

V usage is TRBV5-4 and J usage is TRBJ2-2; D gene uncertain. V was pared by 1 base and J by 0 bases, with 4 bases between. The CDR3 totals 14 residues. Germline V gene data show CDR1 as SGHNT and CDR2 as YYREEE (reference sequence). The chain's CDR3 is CASSLRTNTGELFF. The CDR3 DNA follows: TGTGCCAGCAGCTTGAGGACGAACACCGGGGAGCTGTTTTTT.

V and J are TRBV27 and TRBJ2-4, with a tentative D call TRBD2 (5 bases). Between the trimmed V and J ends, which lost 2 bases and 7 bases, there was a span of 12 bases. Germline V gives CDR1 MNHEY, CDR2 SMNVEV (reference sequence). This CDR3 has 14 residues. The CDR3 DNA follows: TGTGCCAGCAGTTTAAGCGGTGGTTCGAACATTCAGTACTTC. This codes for CASSLSGGSNIQYF.

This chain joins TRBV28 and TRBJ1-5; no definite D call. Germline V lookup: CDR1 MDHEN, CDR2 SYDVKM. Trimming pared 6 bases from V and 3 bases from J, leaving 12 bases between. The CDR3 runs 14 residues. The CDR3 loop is CASSPDGVNQPQHF. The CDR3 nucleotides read TGTGCCAGCAGCCCGGACGGGGTCAATCAGCCCCAGCATTTT.

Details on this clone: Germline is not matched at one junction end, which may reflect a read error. The CDR3 loop reads CARSYRVPGRYYEQYF. For the CDR3, the DNA is TGTGCCAGGAGCTACAGGGTCCCAGGGAGGTACTACGAGCAGTACTTC. This chain connects TRBV5-6 to TRBJ2-7; D may match TRBD1 or TRBD2 (6 bases each). This CDR3 is 16 amino acids long. Germline V gives CDR1 SGHDT, CDR2 YYEEEE. The variable domain in full, with the rest retrieved from reference TRBV5-6 and TRBJ2-7, is DAGVTQSPTHLIKTRGQQVTLRCSPKSGHDTVSWYQQALGQGPQFIFQYYEEEERQRGNFPDRFSGHQFPNYSSELNVNALLLGDSALYLCARSYRVPGRYYEQYFGPGTRLTVT.

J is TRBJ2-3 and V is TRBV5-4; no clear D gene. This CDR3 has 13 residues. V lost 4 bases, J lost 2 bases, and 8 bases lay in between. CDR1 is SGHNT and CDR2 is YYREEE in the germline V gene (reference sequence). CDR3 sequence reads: CASSGVFTDTQYF. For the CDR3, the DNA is TGTGCCAGCAGCGGCGTCTTCACAGATACGCAGTATTTT. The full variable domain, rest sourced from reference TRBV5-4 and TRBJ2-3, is ETGVTQSPTHLIKTRGQQVTLRCSSQSGHNTVSWYQQALGQGPQFIFQYYREEENGRGNFPPRFSGLQFPNYSSELNVNALELDDSALYLCASSGVFTDTQYFGPGTRLTVL.

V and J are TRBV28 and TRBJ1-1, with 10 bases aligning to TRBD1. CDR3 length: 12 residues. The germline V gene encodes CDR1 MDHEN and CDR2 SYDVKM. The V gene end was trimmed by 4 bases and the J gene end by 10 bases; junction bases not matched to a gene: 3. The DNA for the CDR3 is TGTGCCAGCAGTTCCCGGACAGGGGGAGCTTTCTTT. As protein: CASSSRTGGAFF. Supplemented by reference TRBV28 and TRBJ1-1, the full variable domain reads DVKVTQSSRYLVKRTGEKVFLECVQDMDHENMFWYRQDPGLGLRLIYFSYDVKMKEKGDIPEGYSVSREKKERFSLILESASTNQTSMYLCASSSRTGGAFFGQGTRLTVV.

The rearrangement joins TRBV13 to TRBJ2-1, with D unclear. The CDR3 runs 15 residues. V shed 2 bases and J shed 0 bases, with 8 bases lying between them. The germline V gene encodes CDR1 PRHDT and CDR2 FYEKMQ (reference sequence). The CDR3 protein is CASSLKTSSYNEQFF. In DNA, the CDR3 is TGTGCCAGCAGCTTAAAGACGAGCTCCTACAATGAGCAGTTCTTC. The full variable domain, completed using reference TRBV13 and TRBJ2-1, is AAGVIQSPRHLIKEKRETATLKCYPIPRHDTVYWYQQGPGQDPQFLISFYEKMQSDKGSIPDRFSAQQFSDYHSELNMSSLELGDSALYFCASSLKTSSYNEQFFGPGTRLTVL.

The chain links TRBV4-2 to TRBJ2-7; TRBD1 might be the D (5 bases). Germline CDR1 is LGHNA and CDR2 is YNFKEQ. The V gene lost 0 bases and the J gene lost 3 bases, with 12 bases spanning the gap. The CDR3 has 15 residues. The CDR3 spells CASSQDQGKNYEQYF. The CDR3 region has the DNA TGTGCCAGCAGCCAAGATCAGGGTAAGAACTACGAGCAGTACTTC.

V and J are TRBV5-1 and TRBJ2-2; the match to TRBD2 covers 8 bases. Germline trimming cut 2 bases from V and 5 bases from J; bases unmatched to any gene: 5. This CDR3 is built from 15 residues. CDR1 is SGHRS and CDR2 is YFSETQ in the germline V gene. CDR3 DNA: TGCGCCAGCAGCTTCTACGCGGGAGGTACCGGGGAGCTGTTTTTT. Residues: CASSFYAGGTGELFF.

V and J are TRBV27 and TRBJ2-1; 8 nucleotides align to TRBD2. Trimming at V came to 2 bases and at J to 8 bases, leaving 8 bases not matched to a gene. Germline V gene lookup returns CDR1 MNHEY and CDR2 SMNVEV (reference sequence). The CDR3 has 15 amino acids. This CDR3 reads CASSLQPGGIDEQFF. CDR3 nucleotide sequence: TGTGCCAGCAGTTTACAGCCGGGAGGGATCGATGAGCAGTTCTTC.

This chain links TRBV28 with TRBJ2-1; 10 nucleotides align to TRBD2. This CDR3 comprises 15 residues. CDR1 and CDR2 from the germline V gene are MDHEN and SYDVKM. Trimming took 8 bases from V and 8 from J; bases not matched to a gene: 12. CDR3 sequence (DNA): TGTGCCAGCTCCGGGCAAGGAGCGGGAGGGTATGAGCAGTTCTTC. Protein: CASSGQGAGGYEQFF.

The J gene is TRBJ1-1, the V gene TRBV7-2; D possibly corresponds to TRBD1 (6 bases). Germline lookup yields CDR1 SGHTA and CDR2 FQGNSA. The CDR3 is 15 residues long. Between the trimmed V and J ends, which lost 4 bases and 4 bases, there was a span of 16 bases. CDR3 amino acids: CASSSQTGVSTEAFF. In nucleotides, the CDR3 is TGTGCCAGCAGCTCGCAGACAGGCGTGAGCACTGAAGCTTTCTTT.

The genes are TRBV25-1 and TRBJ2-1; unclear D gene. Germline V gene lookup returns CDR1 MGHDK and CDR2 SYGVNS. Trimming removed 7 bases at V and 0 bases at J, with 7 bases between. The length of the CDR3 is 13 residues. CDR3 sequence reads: CASNAYSYNEQFF. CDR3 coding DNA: TGTGCCAGCAATGCATACTCCTACAATGAGCAGTTCTTC.

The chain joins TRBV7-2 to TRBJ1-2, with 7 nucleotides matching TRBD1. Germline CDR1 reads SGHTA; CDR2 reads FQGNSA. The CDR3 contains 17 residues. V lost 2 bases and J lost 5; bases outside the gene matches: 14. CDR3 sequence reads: CASSLRQGEYNNYGYTF. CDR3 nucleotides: TGTGCCAGCAGCTTACGACAGGGCGAATACAATAATTATGGCTACACCTTC.

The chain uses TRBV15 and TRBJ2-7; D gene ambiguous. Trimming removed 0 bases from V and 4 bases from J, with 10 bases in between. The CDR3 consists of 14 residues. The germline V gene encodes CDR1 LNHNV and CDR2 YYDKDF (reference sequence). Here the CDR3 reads CATSRDHGSYEQYF. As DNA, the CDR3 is TGTGCCACCAGCAGAGACCACGGCTCTTACGAGCAGTACTTC.

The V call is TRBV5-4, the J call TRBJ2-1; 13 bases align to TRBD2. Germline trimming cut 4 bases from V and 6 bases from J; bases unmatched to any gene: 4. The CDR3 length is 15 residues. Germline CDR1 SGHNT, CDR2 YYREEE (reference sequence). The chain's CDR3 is CASSIGTSGTNEQFF. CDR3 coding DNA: TGTGCCAGCAGCATCGGGACTAGCGGGACCAATGAGCAGTTCTTC.

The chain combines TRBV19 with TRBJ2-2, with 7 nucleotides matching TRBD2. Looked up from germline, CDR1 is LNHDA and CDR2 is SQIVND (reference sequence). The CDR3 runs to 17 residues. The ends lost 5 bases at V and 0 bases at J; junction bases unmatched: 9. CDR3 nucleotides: TGTGCCAGTAGTCCCCGGGGAGGGTTCGCGAACACCGGGGAGCTGTTTTTT. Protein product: CASSPRGGFANTGELFF.

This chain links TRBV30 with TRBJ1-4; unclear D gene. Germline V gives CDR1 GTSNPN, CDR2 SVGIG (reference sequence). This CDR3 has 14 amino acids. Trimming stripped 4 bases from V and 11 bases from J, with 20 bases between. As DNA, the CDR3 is TGTGCCTGGACCTTTGACACAACCCTAGGGAAACTGTTTTTT. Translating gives CAWTFDTTLGKLFF.

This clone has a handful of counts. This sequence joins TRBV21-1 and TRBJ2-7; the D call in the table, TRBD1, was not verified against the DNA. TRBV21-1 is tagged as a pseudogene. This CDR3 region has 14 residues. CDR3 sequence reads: CASSRETDFYEQYF. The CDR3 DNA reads TGTGCCAGCAGCAGAGAGACAGACTTCTACGAGCAGTACTTC.

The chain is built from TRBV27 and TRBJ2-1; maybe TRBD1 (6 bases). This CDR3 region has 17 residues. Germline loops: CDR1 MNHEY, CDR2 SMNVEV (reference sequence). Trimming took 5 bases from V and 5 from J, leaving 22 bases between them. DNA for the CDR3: TGTGCCAGCAGTCCCCTTTTTGTAGGGGGTCTAAACAATGAGCAGTTCTTC. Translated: CASSPLFVGGLNNEQFF.

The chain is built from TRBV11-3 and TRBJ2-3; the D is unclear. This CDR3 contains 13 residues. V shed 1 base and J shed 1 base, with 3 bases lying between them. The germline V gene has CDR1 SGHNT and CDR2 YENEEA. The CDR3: CASSLGRTDTQYF. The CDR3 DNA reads TGTGCCAGCAGCTTAGGCCGCACAGATACGCAGTATTTT.

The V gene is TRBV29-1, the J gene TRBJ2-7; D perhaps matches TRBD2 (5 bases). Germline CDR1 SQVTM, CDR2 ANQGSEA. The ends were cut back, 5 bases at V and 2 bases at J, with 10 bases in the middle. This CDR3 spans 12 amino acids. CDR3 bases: TGCAGCGTTCAACTGGGAGCCTACGAGCAGTACTTC. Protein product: CSVQLGAYEQYF.

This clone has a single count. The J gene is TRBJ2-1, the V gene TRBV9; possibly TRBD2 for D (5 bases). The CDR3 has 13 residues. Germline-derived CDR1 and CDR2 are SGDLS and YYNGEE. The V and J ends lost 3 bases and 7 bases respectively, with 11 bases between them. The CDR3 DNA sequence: TGTGCCAGCAGCGGAGAAGAGCGGAATGAGCAGTTCTTC. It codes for CASSGEERNEQFF.

The CDR3 DNA sequence: TGTGCCAGCAGTTTATGGCGCGGGGATGAGCAGTTCTTC. This codes for CASSLWRGDEQFF. The gene calls are TRBV27 and TRBJ2-1; possible D gene TRBD2, 6 bases. Germline assignment: CDR1 MNHEY and CDR2 SMNVEV (reference sequence). The CDR3 runs to 13 residues. V dropped 1 base and J dropped 8 bases, with 9 bases sitting between them.

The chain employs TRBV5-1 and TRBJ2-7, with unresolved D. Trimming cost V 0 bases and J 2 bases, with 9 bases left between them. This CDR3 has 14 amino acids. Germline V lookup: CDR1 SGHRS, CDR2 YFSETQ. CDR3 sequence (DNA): TGCGCCAGCAGCTTGGCCCTCTCCACCTACGAGCAGTACTTC. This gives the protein CASSLALSTYEQYF.